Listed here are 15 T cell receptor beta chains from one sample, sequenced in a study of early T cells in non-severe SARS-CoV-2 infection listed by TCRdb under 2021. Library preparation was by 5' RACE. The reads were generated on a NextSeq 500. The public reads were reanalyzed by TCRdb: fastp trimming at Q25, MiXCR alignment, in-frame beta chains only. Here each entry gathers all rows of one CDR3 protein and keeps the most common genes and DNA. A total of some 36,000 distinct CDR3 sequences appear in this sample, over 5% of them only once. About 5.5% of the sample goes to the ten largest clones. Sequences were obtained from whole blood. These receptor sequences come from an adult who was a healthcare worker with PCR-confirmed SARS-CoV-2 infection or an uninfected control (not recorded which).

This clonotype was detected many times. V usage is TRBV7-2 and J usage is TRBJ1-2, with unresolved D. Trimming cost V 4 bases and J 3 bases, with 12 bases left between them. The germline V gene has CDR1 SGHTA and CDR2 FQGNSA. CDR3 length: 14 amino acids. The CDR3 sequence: CASSYDRAYYGYTF. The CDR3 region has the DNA TGTGCCAGCAGCTATGACCGGGCTTACTATGGCTACACCTTC.

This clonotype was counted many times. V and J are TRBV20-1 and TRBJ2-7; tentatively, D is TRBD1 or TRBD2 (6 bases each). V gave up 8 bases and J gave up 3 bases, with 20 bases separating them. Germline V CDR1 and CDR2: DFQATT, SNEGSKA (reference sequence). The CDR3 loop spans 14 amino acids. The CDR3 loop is CSLARGPNNYEQYF. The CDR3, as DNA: TGCAGTCTGGCCCGGGGGCCTAACAACTACGAGCAGTACTTC.

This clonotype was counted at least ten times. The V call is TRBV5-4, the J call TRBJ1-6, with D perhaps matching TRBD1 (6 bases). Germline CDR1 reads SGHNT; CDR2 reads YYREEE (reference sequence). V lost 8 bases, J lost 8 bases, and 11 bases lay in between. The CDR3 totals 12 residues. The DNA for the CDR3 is TGTGCCAGTCGACAGGAGCATTCACCCCTCCACTTT. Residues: CASRQEHSPLHF.

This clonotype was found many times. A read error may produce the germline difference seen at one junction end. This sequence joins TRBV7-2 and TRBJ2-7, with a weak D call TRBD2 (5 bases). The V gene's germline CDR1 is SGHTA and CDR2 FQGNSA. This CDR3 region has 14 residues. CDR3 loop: CASTPRVGDSLRDF. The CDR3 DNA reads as TGTGCCAGCACCCCGCGGGTGGGAGACTCCCTACGGGACTTC.

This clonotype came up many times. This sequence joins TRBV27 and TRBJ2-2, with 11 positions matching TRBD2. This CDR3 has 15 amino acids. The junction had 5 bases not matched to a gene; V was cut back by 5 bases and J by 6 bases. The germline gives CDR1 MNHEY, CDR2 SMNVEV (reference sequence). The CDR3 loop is CASSPTSGSPGELFF. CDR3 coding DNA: TGTGCCAGCAGTCCAACTAGCGGGAGCCCCGGGGAGCTGTTTTTT.

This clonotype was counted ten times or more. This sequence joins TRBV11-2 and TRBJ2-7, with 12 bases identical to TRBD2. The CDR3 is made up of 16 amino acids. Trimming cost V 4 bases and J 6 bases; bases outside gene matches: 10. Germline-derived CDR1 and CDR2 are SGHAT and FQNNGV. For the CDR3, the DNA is TGTGCCAGCAGCTCCCCTCTAGCGGGAGGGCCGGGCGAGCAGTACTTC. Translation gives CASSSPLAGGPGEQYF.

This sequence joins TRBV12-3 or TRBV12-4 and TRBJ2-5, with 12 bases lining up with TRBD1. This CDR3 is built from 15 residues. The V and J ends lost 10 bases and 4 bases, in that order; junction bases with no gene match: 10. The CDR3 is CAIYTWDRGRETQYF. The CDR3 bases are TGTGCCATTTATACTTGGGACAGGGGGCGAGAGACCCAGTACTTC.

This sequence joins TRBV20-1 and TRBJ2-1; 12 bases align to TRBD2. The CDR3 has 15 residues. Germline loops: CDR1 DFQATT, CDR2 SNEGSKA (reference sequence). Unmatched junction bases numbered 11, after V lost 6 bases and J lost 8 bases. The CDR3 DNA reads TGCAGTGCCAGACCGTCTAGCGGGAGGGGGGATGAGCAGTTCTTC. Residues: CSARPSSGRGDEQFF.

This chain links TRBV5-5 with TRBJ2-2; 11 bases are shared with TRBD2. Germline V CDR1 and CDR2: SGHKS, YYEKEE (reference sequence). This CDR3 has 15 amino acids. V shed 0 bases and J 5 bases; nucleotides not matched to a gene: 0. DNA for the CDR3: TGTGCCAGCAGCTTGGGACTAGCGGGAACCGGGGAGCTGTTTTTT. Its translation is CASSLGLAGTGELFF.

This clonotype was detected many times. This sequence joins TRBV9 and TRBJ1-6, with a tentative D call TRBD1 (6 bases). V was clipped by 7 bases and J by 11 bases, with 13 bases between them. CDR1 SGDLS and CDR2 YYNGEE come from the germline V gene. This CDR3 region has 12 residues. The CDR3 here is CASSGASAPLHF. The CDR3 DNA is TGTGCCAGCTCAGGGGCTAGCGCACCCCTCCACTTT.

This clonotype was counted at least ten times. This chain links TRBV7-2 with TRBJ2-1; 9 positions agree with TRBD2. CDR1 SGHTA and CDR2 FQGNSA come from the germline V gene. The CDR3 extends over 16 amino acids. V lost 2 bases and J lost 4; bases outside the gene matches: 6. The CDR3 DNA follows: TGTGCCAGCAGCTTACTAGCGGGAACTCCGTACAATGAGCAGTTCTTC. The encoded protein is CASSLLAGTPYNEQFF.

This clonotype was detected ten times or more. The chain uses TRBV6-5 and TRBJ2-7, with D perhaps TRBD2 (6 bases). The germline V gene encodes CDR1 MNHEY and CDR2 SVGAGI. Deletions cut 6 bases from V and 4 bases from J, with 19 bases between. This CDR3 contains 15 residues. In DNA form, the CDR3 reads TGTGCCAGCAGGAGGGATGGGGGGAGAGGATACGAGCAGTACTTC. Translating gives CASRRDGGRGYEQYF.

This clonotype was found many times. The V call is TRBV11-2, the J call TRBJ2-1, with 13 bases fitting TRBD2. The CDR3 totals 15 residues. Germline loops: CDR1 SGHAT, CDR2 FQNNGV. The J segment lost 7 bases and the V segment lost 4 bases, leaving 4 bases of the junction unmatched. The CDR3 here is CASSSTSGRANEQFF. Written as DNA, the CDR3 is TGTGCCAGCAGCTCCACTAGCGGGAGGGCGAATGAGCAGTTCTTC. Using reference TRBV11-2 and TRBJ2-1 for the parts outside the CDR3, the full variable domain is EAGVAQSPRYKIIEKRQSVAFWCNPISGHATLYWYQQILGQGPKLLIQFQNNGVVDDSQLPKDRFSAERLKGVDSTLKIQPAKLEDSAVYLCASSSTSGRANEQFFGPGTRLTVL.

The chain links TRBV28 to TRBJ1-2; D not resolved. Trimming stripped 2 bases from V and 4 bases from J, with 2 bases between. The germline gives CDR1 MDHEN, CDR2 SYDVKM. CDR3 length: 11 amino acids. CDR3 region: CASSLLYGYTF. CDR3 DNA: TGTGCCAGCAGTTTACTCTATGGCTACACCTTC.

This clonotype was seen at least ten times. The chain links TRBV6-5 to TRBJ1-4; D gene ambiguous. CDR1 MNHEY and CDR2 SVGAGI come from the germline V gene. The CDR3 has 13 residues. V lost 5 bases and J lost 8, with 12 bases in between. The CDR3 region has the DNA TGTGCCAGCAGTCGGACGATTTTCGAAAAACTGTTTTTT. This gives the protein CASSRTIFEKLFF.